Shown below are 21 T cell receptor beta chains from a single sample sequenced in a study of PD-1 blockade in classical Hodgkin lymphoma. Profiling relied on immunoSEQ multiplex PCR, and the TCRdb table lists in-frame clones only, not all of them. The top ten clones hold 2.5% to 3% of a sample with 15,000 to 20,000 clones, approximately 82% of them seen once. The time point here: cycle 4 day 1 (C4D1), after 6 weeks of nivolumab. Every patient was affected by relapse after autologous stem cell transplantation, while exposure to brentuximab vedotin was not uniform. Magnetic negative selection of thawed PBMCs was the method by which CD4+ T cells were purified. The sequencing used CD4+ T cells from blood, collected before the fourth cycle of nivolumab. The receptors stem from a human donor with classical Hodgkin lymphoma.

The chain carries TRBV6-1 and TRBJ1-3; D perhaps matches TRBD1 (6 bases). V lost 5 bases and J 0 bases, leaving 11 bases between the germline ends. Per the germline V gene, CDR1 is MNHNS and CDR2 is SASEGT. This CDR3 is 15 amino acids long. CDR3 bases: TGTGCCAGCAGTTCGACAGGTTACTCTGGAAACACCATATATTTT. Protein sequence: CASSSTGYSGNTIYF.

The chain couples TRBV27 to TRBJ2-7, with 13 bases lining up with TRBD2. The germline gives CDR1 MNHEY, CDR2 SMNVEV (reference sequence). Trimming cost V 5 bases and J 4 bases; bases outside gene matches: 11. There are 17 residues in the CDR3. In DNA form, the CDR3 reads TGTGCCAGCAGTCCCTACCGACTAGCGGGAGGCCAGTACGAGCAGTACTTC. Amino acid sequence: CASSPYRLAGGQYEQYF.

V gene TRBV7-2 combines with J gene TRBJ2-2; 9 nucleotides align to TRBD2. The ends lost 2 bases at V and 7 bases at J; junction bases unmatched: 2. The CDR3 runs to 14 residues. Germline assignment: CDR1 SGHTA and CDR2 FQGNSA. CDR3 sequence: CASSLSGRNGELFF. CDR3 DNA sequence: TGTGCCAGCAGCTTAAGCGGGAGGAACGGGGAGCTGTTTTTT.

This clone has a handful of counts. The chain joins TRBV5-1 to TRBJ1-2; D might be TRBD1 (5 bases). This CDR3 contains 12 residues. From germline, CDR1 is SGHRS and CDR2 YFSETQ. Trimming cost V 5 bases and J 3 bases, with 8 bases left between them. CDR3 bases: TGCGCCAGCAGGGGGACGGACTATGGCTACACCTTC. This encodes CASRGTDYGYTF.

The rearrangement joins TRBV18 to TRBJ1-1; D gene uncertain. The germline V and J ends were trimmed by 3 bases and 1 base, with 9 bases remaining between them. This CDR3 region has 14 residues. Germline V CDR1 and CDR2: KGHSH, LQKENI. The CDR3 DNA sequence: TGTGCCAGCTCACCGTCCGGGCAGAACACTGAAGCTTTCTTT. Its translation: CASSPSGQNTEAFF.

V gene TRBV2 combines with J gene TRBJ2-3; the D is unclear. V was pared by 8 bases and J by 4 bases, with 10 bases between. The CDR3 sequence is 12 residues long. CDR1 SNHLY and CDR2 FYNNEI come from the germline V gene. This CDR3 is CASGVSADTQYF. In nucleotides, the CDR3 is TGTGCCAGCGGTGTAAGCGCAGATACGCAGTATTTT.

The chain employs TRBV4-2 and TRBJ2-7, with 9 positions matching TRBD2. Germline V gene lookup returns CDR1 LGHNA and CDR2 YNFKEQ. The CDR3 is made up of 16 amino acids. V was pared by 3 bases and J by 3 bases, with 9 bases of the junction left unmatched. CDR3 in DNA: TGTGCCAGCAGCCAGGCCTCCTTAGCGGGAGTCTACGAGCAGTACTTC. Its translation is CASSQASLAGVYEQYF.

The chain joins TRBV7-9 to TRBJ2-5; maybe TRBD2 (5 bases). V was cut by 0 bases and J by 5 bases, with 10 bases left in between. This CDR3 is built from 14 residues. Germline assignment: CDR1 SEHNR and CDR2 FQNEAQ (reference sequence). CDR3 DNA: TGTGCCAGCAGCTTAGCGTCTAGCAGGGAGACCCAGTACTTC. Protein product: CASSLASSRETQYF.

The chain couples TRBV19 to TRBJ1-1; tentatively, D is TRBD1 (6 bases). The CDR3 totals 17 residues. Trimming left V 2 bases short and J 0 bases short, with 16 bases between. The germline V gene has CDR1 LNHDA and CDR2 SQIVND (reference sequence). Written as DNA, the CDR3 is TGTGCCAGTAGTATAAGGAACAGGGCGGTTATGAACACTGAAGCTTTCTTT. Encoded protein: CASSIRNRAVMNTEAFF.

A few counts support this clone. For the CDR3, the DNA is TGTGCCAGCAGTGAAAGCGGGAGAAGGTACGAGCAGTACTTC. Amino acids: CASSESGRRYEQYF. The rearrangement joins TRBV28 to TRBJ2-7; 8 positions agree with TRBD2. This CDR3 contains 14 residues. The germline V gene encodes CDR1 MDHEN and CDR2 SYDVKM. V dropped 5 bases and J dropped 4; count of bases not matched to a gene: 7.

The chain employs TRBV5-1 and TRBJ2-7; TRBD1 matches at 9 bases. This CDR3 spans 19 amino acids. Per germline, CDR1 SGHRS and CDR2 YFSETQ. After removal of 1 base from V and 0 bases from J, the junction contained 14 bases not matched to a gene. CDR3 bases: TGCGCCAGCAGCTTGACAGGGGGCATAGGGCTAGCGGACTCCTACGAGCAGTACTTC. This codes for CASSLTGGIGLADSYEQYF.

The chain uses TRBV29-1 and TRBJ2-5, with 7 bases identical to TRBD2. The CDR3 is 15 amino acids. With V trimmed by 7 bases and J by 1 base, 12 bases remained unmatched. Germline V gives CDR1 SQVTM, CDR2 ANQGSEA. The CDR3 DNA sequence: TGCAGCGCCTCGACGGGGGGAATAACCCAAGAGACCCAGTACTTC. As protein: CSASTGGITQETQYF.

This sequence joins TRBV9 and TRBJ1-3, with D possibly matching TRBD1 (5 bases). Trimming stripped 3 bases from V and 4 bases from J, with 14 bases between. This CDR3 spans 15 amino acids. CDR1 and CDR2 (germline): SGDLS, YYNGEE. The CDR3 region is CASSAQLGAGNTIYF. Written as DNA, the CDR3 is TGTGCCAGCAGCGCGCAACTAGGGGCCGGAAACACCATATATTTT.

The chain has TRBV27 and TRBJ1-1; 7 bases line up with TRBD1. The CDR3 has 13 amino acids. V lost 8 bases, J lost 0 bases, and 3 bases stayed unmatched. Germline V lookup: CDR1 MNHEY, CDR2 SMNVEV (reference sequence). The CDR3 coding sequence is TGTGCCAGCCGGGACAGAGTGAACACTGAAGCTTTCTTT. Its translation: CASRDRVNTEAFF.

This chain uses TRBV6-5 with TRBJ2-1; 7 bases map to TRBD2. The J segment lost 9 bases and the V segment lost 5 bases, leaving 7 bases of the junction unmatched. Germline-derived CDR1 and CDR2 are MNHEY and SVGAGI. The CDR3 is 13 residues long. Here the CDR3 reads CASSGGLGSEQFF. For the CDR3, the DNA is TGTGCCAGCAGTGGAGGACTAGGAAGTGAGCAGTTCTTC.

The V and J genes are TRBV10-3 and TRBJ2-7; 8 nucleotides line up with TRBD2. Germline values: CDR1 ENHRY, CDR2 SYGVKD. CDR3 length: 14 amino acids. Trimming removed 6 bases from V and 0 bases from J; junction bases left unmatched: 4. CDR3 amino acids: CAIRASGSSYEQYF. The CDR3 region has the DNA TGTGCCATCAGGGCGAGCGGGAGCTCCTACGAGCAGTACTTC.

In this sample, this clone turned up a few times. The rearrangement uses TRBV6-1 and TRBJ1-2; D might be TRBD1 (6 bases). The length of the CDR3 is 14 residues. Germline CDR1 is MNHNS and CDR2 is SASEGT. Trimming took off 4 bases at V and 5 bases at J, with 14 bases between the two ends. CDR3 DNA: TGTGCCAGCAGTGTGTCACAGGGTTTTTATGGCTACACCTTC. Translated, it gives CASSVSQGFYGYTF.

The V call is TRBV5-1, the J call TRBJ2-3; D is unclear. The CDR3 extends over 13 amino acids. From germline, CDR1 is SGHRS and CDR2 YFSETQ. Trimming removed 6 bases at V and 4 bases at J, with 12 bases between. The chain's CDR3 is CASTVGLADTQYF. CDR3 coding DNA: TGCGCCAGCACCGTAGGATTGGCAGATACGCAGTATTTT.

Only a few counts were recorded for this clone. The chain has TRBV6-4 and TRBJ1-2; 10 nucleotides match TRBD1. Germline V gene sequence: CDR1 MRHNA, CDR2 SNTAGT. This CDR3 comprises 13 residues. Losses at the gene ends were 6 bases for V and 8 bases for J; bases not matched to a gene: 6. This chain's CDR3 is CASSAGTGDGYTF. Written as DNA, the CDR3 is TGTGCCAGCAGCGCCGGGACAGGGGACGGCTACACCTTC.

The rearrangement links TRBV28 to TRBJ1-1; 7 bases align to TRBD1. There are 15 residues in the CDR3. Germline CDR1 reads MDHEN; CDR2 reads SYDVKM. The ends lost 6 bases at V and 4 bases at J; junction bases unmatched: 11. The CDR3 sequence is CASRPQQGGVTEAFF. The CDR3 region has the DNA TGTGCCAGCAGACCCCAGCAGGGGGGTGTCACTGAAGCTTTCTTT. Drawing the rest from reference TRBV28 and TRBJ1-1, the complete variable domain is DVKVTQSSRYLVKRTGEKVFLECVQDMDHENMFWYRQDPGLGLRLIYFSYDVKMKEKGDIPEGYSVSREKKERFSLILESASTNQTSMYLCASRPQQGGVTEAFFGQGTRLTVV.

This chain connects TRBV23-1 to TRBJ2-7; tentatively, D is TRBD1 or TRBD2 (6 bases each). TRBV23-1 falls under the ORF class, with uncertain function. The CDR3 spans 15 residues. Trimming cost V 1 base and J 5 bases, with 15 bases left between them. In DNA form, the CDR3 reads TGCGCCAGCAGTCAATGGCCCCCCCGGGGGCACGAGCAGTACTTC. Protein: CASSQWPPRGHEQYF.